The source of this T cell receptor beta chain is a study of human T cells and chemical hapten exposure. Background on the study: Patch testing was performed with 0.01% DPC on the upper back, with reading at 6 days. Study findings and constraints: It was expanded TCRs that formed significantly more large CDR3 similarity clusters than controls did.

V lost 12 bases and J lost 3, with 17 bases in between. Germline CDR1 and CDR2: KGHDR and SFDVKD. The CDR3 totals 14 residues. Regarding time point: patch test 3, about 24 weeks after DPC sensitization. Treatment: therapeutic diphenylcyclopropenone sensitization with weekly scalp DPC. Unique molecular identifiers were linked by the library to individual cDNA molecules. As originally analysed: Samples held a median of roughly 100,000 TCRs, range about 20,000–690,600. One entry per CDR3 protein, called by TCRdb with MiXCR from the RACE reads. It is TCRdb's table, rather than the study itself, that gives the V and J calls and clone size. In the table there are about 84,000 distinct CDR3 sequences, approximately 11% of which are singletons. This clonotype occurred many times. What it binds is unknown.

The chain combines TRBV24-1 with TRBJ2-1; the D gene is possibly TRBD1 (6 bases). This sequence originates from a woman between 45 and 60 years old with alopecia areata. Some clones in this sample may be carry-over from other donors' samples. The specimen was whole blood, collected in connection with sensitization to the hapten diphenylcyclopropenone (DPC). This CDR3 reads CASAGEGGYNEQFF. In DNA form, the CDR3 reads TGTGCCTCCGCAGGGGAAGGGGGCTACAATGAGCAGTTCTTC.